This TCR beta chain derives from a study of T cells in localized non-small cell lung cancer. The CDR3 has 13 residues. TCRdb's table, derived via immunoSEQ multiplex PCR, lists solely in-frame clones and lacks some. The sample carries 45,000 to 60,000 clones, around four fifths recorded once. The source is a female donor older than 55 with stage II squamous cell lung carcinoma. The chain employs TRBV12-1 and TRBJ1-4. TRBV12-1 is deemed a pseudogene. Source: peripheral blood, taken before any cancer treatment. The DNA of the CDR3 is TGTGCCAGCAGCTTGGCGGAGAATGAAAAACTGTTTTTT. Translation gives CASSLAENEKLFF.